Reported below is one T cell receptor (beta chain). Its specificity is unknown. The sample is drawn from a study of CD8 T cells in ankylosing spondylitis. TCRdb passed the 5' RACE reads through MiXCR, listing each CDR3 protein once. This sample has 150,000 to 250,000 distinct CDR3 sequences; 9.5% to 15% occur once, and the top ten carry approximately 16%. Overall study findings and caveats: Reports say disease-linked clones showed up significantly more in matched ankylosing spondylitis synovial fluid.

Germline V gene data show CDR1 as MDHEN and CDR2 as SYDVKM. This CDR3 contains 14 residues. V was clipped by 5 bases and J by 2 bases, with 13 bases between them. This TCR was recovered from a male donor with ankylosing spondylitis or in good health (not recorded which). The chain uses TRBV28 and TRBJ2-7; D possibly corresponds to TRBD2 (5 bases). Material for sequencing was blood, either unsorted or a sorted T cell fraction (not recorded which). CDR3 in amino acids: CASSSGYTTYEQYF. CDR3 in DNA: TGTGCCAGCAGTAGCGGATACACCACCTACGAGCAGTACTTC.